This TCR beta chain is drawn from a study of T cell clonality in common variable immunodeficiency. Study findings and constraints: Fewer TCRbeta clones were shared among CVID subjects than controls.

Sequencing was performed with immunoSEQ multiplex PCR; in TCRdb, only in-frame clones are kept and a portion is missing. Altogether 30,000 to 40,000 clones were found in the sample, and no singletons occur. Most patients and controls had Caucasian heritage. In its sample, this clone was seen many times. Antigen: not known. The read terminates 3 residues before the CDR3 end, so the remaining end is supplied by the germline J gene. CDR3 length: 15 residues. Germline CDR1 MDHEN, CDR2 SYDVKM. Deletions cut 5 bases from V and 2 bases from J, with 16 bases between. The sequence came from a person aged 18 to 70 in good health. Sequencing was carried out using peripheral blood mononuclear cells. J is TRBJ2-7 and V is TRBV28, with a weak D call TRBD2 (5 bases). The chain's CDR3 is CASSPSAADAYEQYF. The CDR3 bases that were read are TGTGCCAGCAGTCCCTCGGCAGCGGATGCCTACGAG.